The rows below give T cell receptor beta chains drawn from one sample of a study of vaccination effects on CD4 cells after COVID-19. For these TCRs, the target antigens are not known. Measured with immunoSEQ multiplex PCR; TCRdb has only the in-frame clones, and not every one. The repertoire consists of tens of thousands of clones, with 75% occurring once and the leading ten covering under 7.5%. Sequencing used CD4+ T cells from PBMCs cultured without peptide, obtained after COVID-19 vaccination. Receptor source: a human donor who had a prior SARS-CoV-2 infection. Both conserved end residues are trimmed from each CDR3.

ASSPNRDTYEQY TRBJ2-7 TRBV18
ASSYSYAGTLGGYT TRBJ1-2 TRBV6-5
ASSLGAGRVGSLH TRBJ1-6 TRBV11-3
ASSPAETSTDTQY TRBJ2-3 TRBV18
ASRTSGGTSTDTQY TRBJ2-3 TRBV5-1
ASSLDGGSYQPQH TRBJ1-5 TRBV7-6
ASSLAGQGGGEQY TRBJ2-7 TRBV11-3
ASSSTGTTRTDTQY TRBJ2-3 TRBV5-6
ASWGGARLDTQY TRBJ2-3 TRBV5-4
ASTKRSEEGAQY TRBJ2-5 TRBV24-1
ASSHTVHEQY TRBJ2-7 TRBV7-9
ASSYSGLGYEQY TRBJ2-7 TRBV6-6
ASSQGGRNQPQH TRBJ1-5 TRBV4-2
ASSHLSGSYEQY TRBJ2-7 TRBV19
ASSQGENTEAF TRBJ1-1 TRBV7-9
ASSASSGSYEQY TRBJ2-7 TRBV11-1
ASSRTAMNTEAF TRBJ1-1 TRBV6-5
ASSDVLGKPYEQY TRBJ2-7 TRBV2
ASRTIGGYYSEQY TRBJ2-7 TRBV6-5
AIGGSGRAEAF TRBJ1-1 TRBV10-3
AWSAAVGETQY TRBJ2-5 TRBV30
ASSVQRVYQSYGYT TRBJ1-2 TRBV6-1
ASSGGYGELF TRBJ2-2 TRBV3-1/TRBV3-2
ASSLELSGADTQY TRBJ2-3 TRBV11-3
ASSEISGNTIY TRBJ1-3 TRBV6-1
ASSSDGIVADTQY TRBJ2-3 TRBV6-2/TRBV6-3
ASSFGGTDTEAF TRBJ1-1 TRBV5-4
ASSRDQGYEQY TRBJ2-7 TRBV9
ASSLGPTSGNSYEQY TRBJ2-7 TRBV5-1
ASSILWEQY TRBJ2-7 TRBV28
ASSLEGTFRTDTQY TRBJ2-3 TRBV7-3
AWLRDSYGYT TRBJ1-2 TRBV30
ASSEWGYEQF TRBJ2-1 TRBV2
ASSPEGVQY TRBJ2-7 TRBV7-8
ASSEFRAPGANVLT TRBJ2-6 TRBV2
ASSHRQEQETQY TRBJ2-5 TRBV2
ASSKREYNNEQF TRBJ2-1 TRBV19
ASSLVPSGGAPDTQY TRBJ2-3 TRBV5-6
ASSVSGQTGEQY TRBJ2-7 TRBV2
ASSFWEQETQY TRBJ2-5 TRBV5-4
ASSVVSGGTGELF TRBJ2-2 TRBV9
ASSSVSPTNEKLF TRBJ1-4 TRBV19
ASRPLGRAGELF TRBJ2-2 TRBV6-1
ASSPTGAGELF TRBJ2-2 TRBV7-2
ASGLAGVETQY TRBJ2-5 TRBV12-5
ASSQDAGLF TRBJ2-2 TRBV3-1/TRBV3-2
ASGLGSQRQY TRBJ2-7 TRBV12-5
ASSQVGWWGIGYT TRBJ1-2 TRBV3-1/TRBV3-2
ASSPRRETGELF TRBJ2-2 TRBV3-1/TRBV3-2
ASSHQGFGEETQY TRBJ2-5 TRBV11-2
ASSLVAAGVPYNEQF TRBJ2-1 TRBV11-3
ASRGTGHSYEQY TRBJ2-7 TRBV2
ASGAYLAGEVKFKQF TRBJ2-1 TRBV12-5
ASSLAEFIDTQY TRBJ2-3 TRBV5-5
ASSQPKKTGQGPGVFYEQF TRBJ2-1 TRBV23-1
ASRPGRLNTEAF TRBJ1-1 TRBV2
ASSQFSRGGPYEQY TRBJ2-7 TRBV4-2
ASSEVGGDQPQH TRBJ1-5 TRBV6-1